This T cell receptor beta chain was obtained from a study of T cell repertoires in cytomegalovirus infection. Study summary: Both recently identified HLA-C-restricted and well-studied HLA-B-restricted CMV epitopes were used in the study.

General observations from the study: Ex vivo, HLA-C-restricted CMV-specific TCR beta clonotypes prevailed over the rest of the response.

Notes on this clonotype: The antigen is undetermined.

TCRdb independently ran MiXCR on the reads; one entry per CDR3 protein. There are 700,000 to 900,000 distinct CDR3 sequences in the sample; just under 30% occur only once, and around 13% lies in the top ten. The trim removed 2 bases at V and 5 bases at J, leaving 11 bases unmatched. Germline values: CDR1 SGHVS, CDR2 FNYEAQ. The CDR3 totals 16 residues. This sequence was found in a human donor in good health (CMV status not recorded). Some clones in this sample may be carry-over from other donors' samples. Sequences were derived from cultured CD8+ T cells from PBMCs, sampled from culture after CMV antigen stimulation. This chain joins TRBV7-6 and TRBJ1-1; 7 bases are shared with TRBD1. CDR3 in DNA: TGTGCCAGCAGCTTAAGTCGGACAGGCCCGGGGACTGAAGCTTTCTTT. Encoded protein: CASSLSRTGPGTEAFF.